The clone carrying this TCR beta chain was detected once. Its target is unknown. The protocol was immunoSEQ multiplex PCR, while the TCRdb copy is restricted to in-frame clones and leaves out a portion. The sample records roughly 98,000 clones, 88% being singletons. This entry is derived from a study of T cell responses to AZD1222 COVID-19 vaccine. The germline V gene has CDR1 KGHDR and CDR2 SFDVKD. The V end was cut by 3 bases, the J end by 1 base, with 14 bases between. The CDR3 is 17 amino acids. Study observations and caveats: The donor cohort was predominantly white British with a female majority, and clonal diversity may have been underestimated. Spike-specific TCR depth and breadth grew after two AZD1222 doses. Only a handful of AZD1222 recipients, several in all, had baseline seropositivity.

The chain combines TRBV24-1 with TRBJ2-2, with unresolved D. Sequences were derived from peripheral blood, sampled 28 days after the second AZD1222 dose. The receptor was isolated from an adult who received the AZD1222 COVID-19 vaccine. CDR3: CATSDPSGDLNTGELFF. The CDR3 nucleotides read TGTGCCACCAGTGATCCCTCTGGGGATCTGAACACCGGGGAGCTGTTTTTT.